Following are 22 T cell receptor beta chains from one sample sequenced in a study of identical twins. MiXCR was run by TCRdb on the 5' RACE reads, yielding one entry per CDR3 protein. The table has 450,000 or so distinct CDR3 sequences, over 12% seen once. Another study also made use of these data, one on yellow fever vaccine responses in identical twins.

Sample: CD4+ T cells sorted from blood. These receptors were obtained from a woman aged 18-29 years in good health.

This clonotype was observed a few times. This chain uses TRBV6-1 with TRBJ2-2; D is perhaps TRBD2 (6 bases). V lost 0 bases to trimming and J lost 0 bases, with 11 bases between them. The CDR3 is 17 residues long. CDR1 MNHNS and CDR2 SASEGT come from the germline V gene. This CDR3 reads CASSEARTGANTGELFF. CDR3 coding DNA: TGTGCCAGCAGTGAAGCTCGGACGGGGGCGAACACCGGGGAGCTGTTTTTT.

The chain links TRBV5-1 to TRBJ2-7; D call uncertain. V lost 0 bases, J lost 3 bases, and 7 bases lay in between. The CDR3 runs to 13 residues. CDR1 and CDR2 (germline): SGHRS, YFSETQ. The CDR3 loop is CASSLGFFYEQYF. The DNA of the CDR3 is TGCGCCAGCAGCTTGGGATTTTTCTACGAGCAGTACTTC.

This clonotype was seen repeatedly, ten times or more. The V call is TRBV7-2, the J call TRBJ2-3, with D tentatively TRBD2 (5 bases). The V and J ends lost 4 bases and 4 bases respectively, with 15 bases between them. Per the germline V gene, CDR1 is SGHTA and CDR2 is FQGNSA. The CDR3 is 15 amino acids. CDR3 bases: TGTGCCAGCAGCTCCACTAGGGTTTCGGCAGATACGCAGTATTTT. This codes for CASSSTRVSADTQYF.

This clonotype has ten or more counts. The V and J genes are TRBV12-3 or TRBV12-4 and TRBJ1-5, with no clear D. Trimming removed 5 bases at V and 2 bases at J, with 10 bases between. This CDR3 is 14 amino acids long. CDR3 in DNA: TGTGCCAGCAGTCCAGACATCGGCAATCAGCCCCAGCATTTT. It specifies CASSPDIGNQPQHF.

There are a few counts of this clonotype. The rearrangement links TRBV3-1 to TRBJ2-2; 8 bases are shared with TRBD2. The germline V gene encodes CDR1 LGHDT and CDR2 YNNKEL (reference sequence). CDR3 length equals 15 residues. J gave up 4 bases and V 4 bases, and 5 bases lay outside the gene matches. CDR3 DNA: TGTGCCAGCAGCCCAGCGGGAGCGGTCACCGGGGAGCTGTTTTTT. Protein product: CASSPAGAVTGELFF.

The chain carries TRBV20-1 and TRBJ2-2; 9 nucleotides line up with TRBD1. The CDR3 length is 15 residues. The J segment lost 2 bases and the V segment lost 1 base, leaving 2 bases of the junction unmatched. The germline gives CDR1 DFQATT, CDR2 SNEGSKA (reference sequence). CDR3 bases: TGCAGTGCTAGAGGACAGGGGGGTAACACCGGGGAGCTGTTTTTT. It specifies CSARGQGGNTGELFF.

V is TRBV14 and J is TRBJ2-1; 7 nucleotides agree with TRBD1. CDR1 is SGHDN and CDR2 is FVKESK in the germline V gene. J gave up 4 bases and V 1 base, and 4 bases lay outside the gene matches. This CDR3 spans 15 amino acids. The CDR3: CASSQGVDRYNEQFF. The CDR3 DNA is TGTGCCAGCAGCCAAGGGGTGGACAGGTACAATGAGCAGTTCTTC.

The chain is built from TRBV6-5 and TRBJ2-6, with D unclear. The V and J ends lost 2 bases and 2 bases respectively, with 7 bases between them. The germline V gene has CDR1 MNHEY and CDR2 SVGAGI. This CDR3 is 15 amino acids long. The DNA of the CDR3 is TGTGCCAGCAGTTACGCAAGCCCTGGGGCCAACGTCCTGACTTTC. Its protein is CASSYASPGANVLTF.

This CDR3 reads CASGGTANPTDTQYF. The CDR3 DNA reads as TGTGCCAGCGGGGGGACAGCGAACCCCACAGATACGCAGTATTTT. The V call is TRBV2, the J call TRBJ2-3; maybe TRBD1 (7 bases). Germline V gene lookup returns CDR1 SNHLY and CDR2 FYNNEI. V gave up 8 bases and J gave up 2 bases, with 17 bases separating them. This CDR3 contains 15 residues.

This chain uses TRBV10-3 with TRBJ1-5, with 8 nucleotides matching TRBD1. CDR1 ENHRY and CDR2 SYGVKD come from the germline V gene. This CDR3 spans 12 amino acids. The V and J ends lost 3 bases and 12 bases, in that order; junction bases with no gene match: 4. The CDR3 DNA is TGTGCCATCAGTGAAGCCGGACAGGGCCAGCATTTT. The encoded protein is CAISEAGQGQHF.

The V call is TRBV4-2, the J call TRBJ2-2, with D perhaps assigned TRBD1 or TRBD2 (5 bases each). Trimming shortened V by 4 bases and J by 2 bases, and 8 bases separated the two germline ends. Germline CDR1 LGHNA, CDR2 YNFKEQ. The CDR3 extends over 14 amino acids. CDR3 amino acids: CASSRDQNTGELFF. In DNA, the CDR3 is TGTGCCAGCAGCCGGGACCAAAACACCGGGGAGCTGTTTTTT.

The table lists this clonotype with a few counts. DNA for the CDR3: TGCAGTGCTAGAGATCTTTGGGGTCGGGAGACCCAGTACTTC. Amino acid sequence: CSARDLWGRETQYF. The chain combines TRBV20-1 with TRBJ2-5; D is unresolved. The CDR3 totals 14 residues. Trimming stripped 0 bases from V and 5 bases from J, with 13 bases between. Germline V lookup: CDR1 DFQATT, CDR2 SNEGSKA (reference sequence).

This clonotype occurred a few times. The rearrangement links TRBV20-1 to TRBJ2-4; 9 positions match TRBD2. Germline CDR1 and CDR2: DFQATT and SNEGSKA (reference sequence). The CDR3 is made up of 13 amino acids. With 6 bases clipped from V and 7 bases from J, the junction kept 7 bases outside the gene matches. For the CDR3, the DNA is TGCAGTGCCCCGGCGGGAGGGCGGAACATTCAGTACTTC. Translation gives CSAPAGGRNIQYF.

This clonotype was recorded a few times. V gene TRBV9 combines with J gene TRBJ2-7; no reliable D call. V lost 0 bases and J lost 0, with 7 bases in between. This CDR3 is built from 14 residues. Per the germline V gene, CDR1 is SGDLS and CDR2 is YYNGEE. CDR3 coding DNA: TGTGCCAGCAGCGTAGTCTCCAACTCCTACGAGCAGTACTTC. It yields the protein CASSVVSNSYEQYF. The full variable domain, with the rest looked up from reference TRBV9 and TRBJ2-7, is DSGVTQTPKHLITATGQRVTLRCSPRSGDLSVYWYQQSLDQGLQFLIQYYNGEERAKGNILERFSAQQFPDLHSELNLSSLELGDSALYFCASSVVSNSYEQYFGPGTRLTVT.

The J gene is TRBJ1-1, the V gene TRBV5-1; 7 bases are a match to TRBD1. The CDR3 has 17 residues. With V trimmed by 1 base and J by 0 bases, 9 bases remained unmatched. Germline V lookup: CDR1 SGHRS, CDR2 YFSETQ. CDR3 DNA sequence: TGCGCCAGCAGCTTGCAGGGGGTCCTTGACATGAACACTGAAGCTTTCTTT. This translates into CASSLQGVLDMNTEAFF.

The rearrangement links TRBV20-1 to TRBJ2-3; D ambiguous. Germline V gene sequence: CDR1 DFQATT, CDR2 SNEGSKA (reference sequence). The CDR3 runs to 12 residues. Trimming left V 5 bases short and J 5 bases short, with 11 bases between. The CDR3 DNA sequence: TGCAGTGCTCCCCCTGGGGAAGATACGCAGTATTTT. Translating gives CSAPPGEDTQYF.

This clonotype was counted only a few times. The chain couples TRBV28 to TRBJ2-1, with a possible D match to TRBD2 (5 bases). V shed 6 bases and J shed 5 bases, with 8 bases lying between them. The CDR3 runs to 12 residues. Germline V gene data show CDR1 as MDHEN and CDR2 as SYDVKM. The CDR3: CASSGGNNEQFF. The CDR3 DNA reads as TGTGCCAGCAGCGGAGGAAACAATGAGCAGTTCTTC.

Here the CDR3 DNA reads TGCGCCAGCAGTGAGACGACCTACACCGGGGAGCTGTTTTTT. Translated: CASSETTYTGELFF. The rearrangement joins TRBV10-1 to TRBJ2-2; no clear D. The CDR3 runs 14 residues. Per germline, CDR1 WNHNN and CDR2 SYGVQD (reference sequence). Trimming cost V 2 bases and J 3 bases, with 7 bases left between them.

CDR3 coding DNA: TGTGCCAGCTACCATCGGCAGGGAATCACAGATACGCAGTATTTT. This sequence encodes CASYHRQGITDTQYF. This chain uses TRBV21-1 with TRBJ2-3; no DNA check was done on the table's D call, TRBD2. TRBV21-1 is a listed pseudogene. There are 15 residues in the CDR3.

This clonotype was seen only a few times. The chain employs TRBV2 and TRBJ2-7, with D tentatively TRBD2 (5 bases). Trimming took 1 base from V and 0 from J, leaving 10 bases between them. Germline CDR1 SNHLY, CDR2 FYNNEI. This CDR3 has 15 amino acids. The CDR3 is CASSEESGSSYEQYF. DNA of the CDR3: TGTGCCAGCAGTGAAGAGTCTGGGAGCTCCTACGAGCAGTACTTC. Together with reference TRBV2 and TRBJ2-7, the CDR3 gives the full variable domain: EPEVTQTPSHQVTQMGQEVILRCVPISNHLYFYWYRQILGQKVEFLVSFYNNEISEKSEIFDDQFSVERPDGSNFTLKIRSTKLEDSAMYFCASSEESGSSYEQYFGPGTRLTVT.

This clonotype has a handful of counts. The chain recombines TRBV20-1 with TRBJ2-5, with D tentatively TRBD1 (6 bases). The CDR3 runs to 14 residues. The ends were cut back, 4 bases at V and 1 base at J, with 13 bases in the middle. Germline V gives CDR1 DFQATT, CDR2 SNEGSKA (reference sequence). This chain's CDR3 is CSAKVGGIQETQYF. Written as DNA, the CDR3 is TGCAGTGCTAAGGTTGGGGGCATCCAAGAGACCCAGTACTTC.

This clonotype was counted between two and nine times. J is TRBJ2-3 and V is TRBV7-2; possibly TRBD2 for D (7 bases). V shed 5 bases and J shed 5 bases, with 17 bases lying between them. This CDR3 spans 15 amino acids. Germline lookup yields CDR1 SGHTA and CDR2 FQGNSA. This chain's CDR3 is CASSNLGGAGDTQYF. In DNA form, the CDR3 reads TGTGCCAGCAGCAATTTAGGGGGGGCCGGAGATACGCAGTATTTT.